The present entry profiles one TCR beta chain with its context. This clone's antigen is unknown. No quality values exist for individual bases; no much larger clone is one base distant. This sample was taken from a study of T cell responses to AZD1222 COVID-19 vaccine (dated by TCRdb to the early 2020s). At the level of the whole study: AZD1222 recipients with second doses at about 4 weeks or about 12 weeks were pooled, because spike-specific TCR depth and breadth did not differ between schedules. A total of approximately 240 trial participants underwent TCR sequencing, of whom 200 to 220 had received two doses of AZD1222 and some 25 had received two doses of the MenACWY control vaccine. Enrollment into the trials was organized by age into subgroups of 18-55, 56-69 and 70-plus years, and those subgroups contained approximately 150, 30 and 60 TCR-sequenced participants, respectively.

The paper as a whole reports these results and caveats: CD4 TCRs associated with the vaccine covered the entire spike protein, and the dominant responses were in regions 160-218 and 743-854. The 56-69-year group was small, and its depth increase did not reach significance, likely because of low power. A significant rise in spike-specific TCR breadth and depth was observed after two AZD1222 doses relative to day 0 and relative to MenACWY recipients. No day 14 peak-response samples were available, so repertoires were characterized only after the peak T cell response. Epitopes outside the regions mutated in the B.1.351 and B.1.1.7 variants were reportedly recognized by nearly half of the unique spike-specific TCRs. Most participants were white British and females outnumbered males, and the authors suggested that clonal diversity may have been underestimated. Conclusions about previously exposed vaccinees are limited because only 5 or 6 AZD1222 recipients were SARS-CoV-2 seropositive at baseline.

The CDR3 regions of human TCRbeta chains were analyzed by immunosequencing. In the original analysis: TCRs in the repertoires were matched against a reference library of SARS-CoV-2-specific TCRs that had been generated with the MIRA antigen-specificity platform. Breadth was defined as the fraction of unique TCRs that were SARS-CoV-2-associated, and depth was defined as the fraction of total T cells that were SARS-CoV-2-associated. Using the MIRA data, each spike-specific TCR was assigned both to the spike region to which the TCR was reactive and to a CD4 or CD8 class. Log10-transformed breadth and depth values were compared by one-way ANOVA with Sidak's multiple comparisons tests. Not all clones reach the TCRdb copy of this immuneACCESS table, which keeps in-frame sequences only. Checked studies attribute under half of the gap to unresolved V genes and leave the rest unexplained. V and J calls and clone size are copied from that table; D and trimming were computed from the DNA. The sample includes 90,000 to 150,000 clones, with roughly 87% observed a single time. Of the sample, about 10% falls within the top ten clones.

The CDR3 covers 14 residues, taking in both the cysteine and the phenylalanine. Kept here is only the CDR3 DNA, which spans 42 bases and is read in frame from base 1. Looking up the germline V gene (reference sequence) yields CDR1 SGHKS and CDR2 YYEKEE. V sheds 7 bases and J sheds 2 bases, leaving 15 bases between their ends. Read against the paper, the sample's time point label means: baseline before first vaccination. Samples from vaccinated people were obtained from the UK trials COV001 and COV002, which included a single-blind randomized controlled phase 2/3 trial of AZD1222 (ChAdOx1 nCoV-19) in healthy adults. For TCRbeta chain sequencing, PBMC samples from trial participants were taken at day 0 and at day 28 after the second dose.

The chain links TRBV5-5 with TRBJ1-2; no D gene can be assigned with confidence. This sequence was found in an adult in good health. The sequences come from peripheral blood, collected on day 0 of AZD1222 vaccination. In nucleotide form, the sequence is TGTGCCAGCCCCCCTACAGCTTTAAACTATGGCTACACCTTC. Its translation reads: CASPPTALNYGYTF.